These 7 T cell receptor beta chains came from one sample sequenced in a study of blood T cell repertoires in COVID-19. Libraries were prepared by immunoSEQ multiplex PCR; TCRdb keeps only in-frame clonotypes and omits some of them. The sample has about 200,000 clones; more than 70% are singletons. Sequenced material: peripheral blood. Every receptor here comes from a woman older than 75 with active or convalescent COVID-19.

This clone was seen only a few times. CDR3 sequence: CASSQDSLGAGNEKLFF. The CDR3 DNA reads TGCGCCAGCAGCCAAGATTCGTTAGGGGCAGGTAATGAAAAACTGTTTTTT. The chain combines TRBV4-1 with TRBJ1-4, with D tentatively TRBD1 (5 bases). V was cut by 0 bases and J by 4 bases, with 15 bases left in between. The CDR3 sequence is 17 residues long. CDR1 is MGHRA and CDR2 is YSYEKL in the germline V gene.

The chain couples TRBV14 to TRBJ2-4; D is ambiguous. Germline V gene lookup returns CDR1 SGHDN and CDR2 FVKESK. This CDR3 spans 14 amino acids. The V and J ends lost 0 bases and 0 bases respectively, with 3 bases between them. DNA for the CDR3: TGTGCCAGCAGCCAAGACTTAGCCAAAAACATTCAGTACTTC. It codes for CASSQDLAKNIQYF.

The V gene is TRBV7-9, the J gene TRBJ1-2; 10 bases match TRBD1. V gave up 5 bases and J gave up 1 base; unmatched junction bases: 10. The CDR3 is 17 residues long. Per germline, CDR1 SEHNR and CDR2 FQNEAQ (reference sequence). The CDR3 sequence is CASSPGQGGPGNYGYTF. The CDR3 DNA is TGTGCCAGCAGCCCCGGACAGGGGGGTCCGGGTAACTATGGCTACACCTTC.

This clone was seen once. The CDR3 loop reads CASSGMVPLLAANRGYTF. For the CDR3, the DNA is TGTGCCAGCAGTGGAATGGTACCCCTGTTAGCTGCAAATAGGGGCTACACCTTC. This rearrangement joins TRBV6-1 to TRBJ1-2; no reliable D call. V gave up 4 bases and J gave up 8 bases, with 29 bases separating them. The CDR3 has 18 amino acids. Looked up from germline, CDR1 is MNHNS and CDR2 is SASEGT.

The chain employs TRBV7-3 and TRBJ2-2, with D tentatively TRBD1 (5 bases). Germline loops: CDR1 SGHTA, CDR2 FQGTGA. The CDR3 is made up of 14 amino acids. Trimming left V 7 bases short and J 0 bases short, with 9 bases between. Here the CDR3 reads CASNRGSNTGELFF. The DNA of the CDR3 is TGTGCCAGCAATAGGGGTTCGAACACCGGGGAGCTGTTTTTT.

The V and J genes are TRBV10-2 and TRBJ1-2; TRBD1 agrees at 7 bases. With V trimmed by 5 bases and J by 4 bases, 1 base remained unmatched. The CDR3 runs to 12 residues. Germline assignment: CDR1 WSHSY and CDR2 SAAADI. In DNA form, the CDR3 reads TGCGCCAGCAGTCGGGACAGCTATGGCTACACCTTC. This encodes CASSRDSYGYTF.

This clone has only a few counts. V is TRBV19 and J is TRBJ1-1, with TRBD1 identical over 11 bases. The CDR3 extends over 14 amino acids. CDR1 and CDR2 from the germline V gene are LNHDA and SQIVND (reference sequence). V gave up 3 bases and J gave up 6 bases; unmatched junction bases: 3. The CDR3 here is CASSIGTGGSEAFF. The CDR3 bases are TGTGCCAGTAGTATTGGGACAGGGGGGTCTGAAGCTTTCTTT.